This T cell receptor beta chain came from a study of blood T cell repertoires in COVID-19. Study in general: The analysed material was cDNA or gDNA that came from T cells, B-cell-depleted T cells, or PBMCs.

Recruited during active infection, patients (from Seattle) were subsequently followed longitudinally. The CDR3 has 13 residues. Germline assignment: CDR1 LNHDA and CDR2 SQIVND (reference sequence). V was shortened by 6 bases and J by 3 bases, with 11 bases between the two germline ends. TCRdb's copy holds only in-frame clones and misses some; the assay was immunoSEQ multiplex PCR. This table has roughly 380,000 clones, roughly 90% appearing once. Source material: peripheral blood. The TCR sequence derives from a woman aged 40 to 50 with COVID-19, enrolled during active disease. This chain links TRBV19 with TRBJ1-2; a possible D gene is TRBD1 (6 bases). The CDR3: CASSPGVDYGYTF. In DNA, the CDR3 is TGTGCCAGTAGCCCAGGGGTGGACTATGGCTACACCTTC.